This note documents a single TCR beta chain sequence. Its antigen is undetermined. This record belongs to a study of T cell responses to AZD1222 COVID-19 vaccine. Study-wide results and limits: White British people made up most donors, females outnumbered males, and clonal diversity was possibly underestimated.

CDR3 length: 14 amino acids. Germline lookup yields CDR1 KGHSH and CDR2 LQKENI. Trimming pared 5 bases from V and 4 bases from J, leaving 12 bases between. Produced via immunoSEQ multiplex PCR; TCRdb's table is partial and in-frame only. The sample holds around 180,000 clones, approximately 86% seen once. The receptor comes from an adult in good health. The sample consisted of peripheral blood, taken on day 0 of AZD1222 vaccination. The V and J genes are TRBV18 and TRBJ1-5; D unresolved. This CDR3 reads CASSRTLGNQPQHF. CDR3 DNA sequence: TGTGCCAGCTCAAGGACCCTTGGGAATCAGCCCCAGCATTTT.